A selection of T cell receptor beta chains follows, all from one sample in a study of cytomegalovirus exposure and HLA in healthy donors. The repertoire was sequenced with immunoSEQ multiplex PCR; TCRdb's copy has only in-frame clones and lacks some. The table shows 250,000 or so clones, with about 90% occurring only once. Sequenced sample: PBMCs. These receptors all stem from a girl between 2 and 10 years old in good health and CMV-seronegative. CDR3s include the opening cysteine and the closing phenylalanine or tryptophan. The D gene is left open where the match is weak.

CDR3	V	D	J
CASSQEDSSNQPQHF	TRBV4-1	-	TRBJ1-5
CASTRWNTEAFF	TRBV7-2	-	TRBJ1-1
CASCLDRGRGEQYF	TRBV18	TRBD1	TRBJ2-7
CASSRRTGLTNEKLFF	TRBV5-8	TRBD1	TRBJ1-4
CASSLFAVGLPSSYEQYF	TRBV28	-	TRBJ2-7
CAWPRSMPYNEQFF	TRBV30	-	TRBJ2-1
CASSNWDSSNQPQHF	TRBV2	TRBD1	TRBJ1-5
CASSYSRGQGTEKLFF	TRBV6-5	TRBD1	TRBJ1-4
CSAGTVINEQFF	TRBV29-1	TRBD1	TRBJ2-1
CASSYRGRWEETQYF	TRBV13	TRBD1	TRBJ2-5
CASSLSTGGYEQYF	TRBV7-2	TRBD1	TRBJ2-7
CASDGLAGGGTYEQYF	TRBV2	TRBD2	-
CATGQGPSSGANVLTF	TRBV15	TRBD1	TRBJ2-6
CASSQILLAGDDNEQFF	TRBV11-2	TRBD2	TRBJ2-1
CAISDLWRGHNEQFF	TRBV10-3	-	TRBJ2-1
CASSVGLAESTDTQYF	TRBV9	TRBD2	TRBJ2-3
CASSPSPLRLAGGTNTGELFF	TRBV27	TRBD2	TRBJ2-2
CASSLWGGNQPQHF	TRBV5-1	-	TRBJ1-5
CASSSRDRVNEQFF	TRBV7-8	TRBD1	TRBJ2-1
CASSEYGTDPSGIQETQYF	TRBV6-1	TRBD1	TRBJ2-5
CASSVAGGDTEAFF	TRBV9	-	TRBJ1-1
CASSYRDRNSPLHF	TRBV6-5	TRBD1	TRBJ1-6
CASSHAGGLSDEQFF	TRBV7-3	TRBD2	TRBJ2-1
CASSVGQGAYEQYF	TRBV14	TRBD1	-
CACRGGEVGELFF	TRBV30	-	TRBJ2-2
CASNPTGGNTEAFF	TRBV6-5	TRBD1	TRBJ1-1
CASTKGKREQETQYF	TRBV7-9	TRBD2	TRBJ2-5
CAWSVLAGDEQFF	TRBV30	TRBD2	TRBJ2-1
CATSRAGTDYEQYF	TRBV15	TRBD1	TRBJ2-7
CASSHRDRDEAPLHF	TRBV4-1	TRBD1	TRBJ1-6